The 6 T cell receptor beta chains reported below all come from one sample, sequenced in a study of Graves' ophthalmopathy and Graves' hyperthyroidism. The TCR beta CDR3 regions underwent amplification from RNA transcripts. Second-round multiplex PCR came after a first-round RT-PCR that employed HTBI primers. TCRdb fed the multiplex PCR reads into MiXCR, producing one record per CDR3 protein. The table includes around 600,000 distinct CDR3 sequences, about two fifths detected once. The sample comprised peripheral blood. The source is an adult man with Graves' ophthalmopathy.

There are many counts of this clonotype. The gene calls are TRBV6-6 and TRBJ1-5; maybe TRBD1 (6 bases). The CDR3 contains 15 residues. The germline V gene encodes CDR1 MNHNY and CDR2 SVGAGI (reference sequence). Trimming cost V 8 bases and J 2 bases, with 16 bases left between them. The CDR3 DNA reads TGTGCCAGCGGAGACCACAGGGCTGGCAATCAGCCCCAGCATTTT. This translates into CASGDHRAGNQPQHF.

Details on this clonotype: The junction departs from the called germline gene at one end, perhaps through a read error. The V gene is TRBV10-3, the J gene TRBJ2-5; no clear D gene. Germline values: CDR1 ENHRY, CDR2 SYGVKD. This CDR3 comprises 14 residues. CDR3 residues: CASSYSFGKETQYF. For the CDR3, the DNA is TGTGCCAGCAGTTACTCTTTTGGGAAAGAGACCCAGTACTTC.

This clonotype was picked up many times. The V gene is TRBV10-3, the J gene TRBJ1-1; 10 bases agree with TRBD1. J gave up 4 bases and V 4 bases, and 12 bases lay outside the gene matches. The CDR3 contains 17 residues. Germline-derived CDR1 and CDR2 are ENHRY and SYGVKD. The CDR3 sequence is CAISVRQGARWGTEAFF. As DNA, the CDR3 is TGTGCCATCAGTGTTCGACAGGGGGCTCGTTGGGGCACTGAAGCTTTCTTT.

The genes are TRBV10-3 and TRBJ1-4; tentative D call: TRBD1 (6 bases). Germline V CDR1 and CDR2: ENHRY, SYGVKD. The V gene lost 10 bases and the J gene lost 3 bases, with 12 bases spanning the gap. This CDR3 region has 13 residues. Here the CDR3 reads CASRRQANEKLFF. For the CDR3, the DNA is TGTGCCAGCAGGAGACAGGCTAATGAAAAACTGTTTTTT.

The rearrangement joins TRBV27 to TRBJ1-4; possible D gene TRBD1, 5 bases. Trimming cost V 4 bases and J 0 bases, with 9 bases left between them. There are 15 residues in the CDR3. Per the germline V gene, CDR1 is MNHEY and CDR2 is SMNVEV (reference sequence). The CDR3 sequence is CASSYGQTTNEKLFF. CDR3 DNA: TGTGCCAGCAGTTATGGACAAACAACTAATGAAAAACTGTTTTTT.

In this sample, this clonotype turned up a few times. Germline is not matched at one junction end, which may reflect a read error. The chain couples TRBV11-2 to TRBJ1-1; D is possibly TRBD1 (6 bases). The CDR3 runs to 14 residues. CDR1 is SGHAT and CDR2 is FQNNGV in the germline V gene. This chain's CDR3 is CASSLEGVRAEAFF. The CDR3 nucleotides are TGTGCCAGCAGCCTAGAGGGGGTCAGGGCTGAAGCTTTCTTT.